Below, one T cell receptor (beta chain) is given with its context. Its antigen is unknown. With 5 bases removed from V and 9 bases from J, the gap between germline ends came to 13 bases. Germline CDR1 reads SGHVS; CDR2 reads FQNEAQ. The CDR3 is made up of 12 amino acids. The sample belongs to a study of blood T cells in healthy people across ages. Study as a whole: Template switching captured about one barcoded beta molecule per two T cells. Overall study findings and caveats: Observed TCR beta diversity per million T cells went down as age went up. This fall followed a roughly linear course with age.

Sample-barcoded 5' priming and a J-beta primer mix drove a second PCR of about 6 to 12 cycles. MiXCR, applied by TCRdb to the 5' RACE reads, yields one record per CDR3 protein. Among some 1.8 million distinct CDR3 sequences listed, 30% to 40% were seen once. Sample: blood. The V and J genes are TRBV7-8 and TRBJ1-1, with a tentative D call TRBD1 (5 bases). The receptor's source is a human donor in good health. In nucleotides, the CDR3 is TGTGCCAGCAGCCAATCGGGACTCAAAGCTTTCTTT. As protein: CASSQSGLKAFF.